These 8 T cell receptor beta chains were sequenced from one sample in a study of control samples from healthy donors and cancer patients (dated by TCRdb to 2020 to 2022). The library was made by the immunoSEQ multiplex PCR assay. TCRdb's version of the immuneACCESS table is confined to in-frame rearrangements and falls short of the full clone set. An unresolved V gene accounts for under half of the shortfall where checked; the remainder is of unknown origin. This sample's table has entries for fewer than 200,000 clones. Less than 2.5% of the sample is taken by the ten largest. Sequenced sample: blood. These receptors originate from a woman in her twenties or thirties in good health.

The rearrangement links TRBV10-3 to TRBJ2-5; 8 positions match TRBD2. Germline V gene lookup returns CDR1 ENHRY and CDR2 SYGVKD. V was pared by 4 bases and J by 4 bases, with 11 bases of the junction left unmatched. This CDR3 spans 16 amino acids. DNA of the CDR3: TGTGCCATCAGTGCGGCGGGGGGTCCTGGCACAGAGACCCAGTACTTC. This gives the protein CAISAAGGPGTETQYF.

The chain combines TRBV29-1 with TRBJ2-3; D call uncertain. Per germline, CDR1 SQVTM and CDR2 ANQGSEA. V dropped 7 bases and J dropped 0 bases, with 11 bases sitting between them. The CDR3 contains 13 residues. The CDR3 is CSAKLYSTDTQYF. The CDR3 DNA reads TGCAGCGCCAAGCTTTATAGCACAGATACGCAGTATTTT.

The rearrangement uses TRBV27 and TRBJ2-5; 10 positions match TRBD1. Looked up from germline, CDR1 is MNHEY and CDR2 is SMNVEV (reference sequence). There are 14 residues in the CDR3. V shed 8 bases and J 5 bases; nucleotides not matched to a gene: 8. CDR3 loop: CASSDRGVGETQYF. CDR3 nucleotide sequence: TGTGCCAGCTCGGACAGGGGGGTGGGGGAGACCCAGTACTTC.

The chain couples TRBV3-1 (or the pseudogene TRBV3-2) to TRBJ2-3; 7 bases align to TRBD2. After removal of 4 bases from V and 1 base from J, the junction contained 2 bases not matched to a gene. The CDR3 is 14 residues long. CDR1 and CDR2 (germline): LGHDT, YNNKEL (reference sequence). The CDR3: CASSRSGGTDTQYF. The CDR3 nucleotides read TGTGCCAGCAGCCGGAGCGGGGGCACAGATACGCAGTATTTT.

This chain joins TRBV5-1 and TRBJ2-7; D possibly uses TRBD1 or TRBD2 (6 bases each). The CDR3 loop spans 13 amino acids. CDR1 is SGHRS and CDR2 is YFSETQ in the germline V gene. Deletions cut 4 bases from V and 5 bases from J, with 13 bases between. This CDR3 reads CASSGTGRNEQYF. CDR3 nucleotides: TGCGCCAGCAGCGGAACAGGGAGGAACGAGCAGTACTTC.

CDR3 protein: CASRLQEGQPQHF. The CDR3 nucleotides read TGTGCCAGCAGATTACAGGAGGGCCAGCCCCAGCATTTT. The V gene is TRBV12-3 or TRBV12-4, the J gene TRBJ1-5; possibly TRBD1 for D (5 bases). The CDR3 has 13 amino acids. V lost 6 bases and J lost 7, with 13 bases in between.

CDR3 nucleotides: TGCGCCAGCAGCCCTCTAGGACTAGCGGGGGGGCCTGGTACGCAGTATTTT. Translated, it gives CASSPLGLAGGPGTQYF. The chain recombines TRBV5-1 with TRBJ2-3; 15 nucleotides agree with TRBD2. The germline V gene has CDR1 SGHRS and CDR2 YFSETQ. After removal of 4 bases from V and 8 bases from J, the junction contained 11 bases not matched to a gene. This CDR3 has 17 residues. Combining the CDR3 with reference TRBV5-1 and TRBJ2-3 gives the whole variable domain KAGVTQTPRYLIKTRGQQVTLSCSPISGHRSVSWYQQTPGQGLQFLFEYFSETQRNKGNFPGRFSGRQFSNSRSEMNVSTLELGDSALYLCASSPLGLAGGPGTQYFGPGTRLTVL.

V and J are TRBV6-1 and TRBJ1-1, with D perhaps TRBD1 (5 bases). There are 17 residues in the CDR3. The germline gives CDR1 MNHNS, CDR2 SASEGT. V lost 2 bases and J lost 0, with 16 bases in between. CDR3 in amino acids: CASSEQNRWGMNTEAFF. The CDR3 bases are TGTGCCAGCAGTGAACAAAACAGGTGGGGTATGAACACTGAAGCTTTCTTT.